What follows is one T cell receptor beta chain and its context. Its antigen is unknown. Unique molecular identifiers were affixed to single, distinct cDNA molecules. TCRdb re-derived calls from the 5' RACE reads in MiXCR, one entry per CDR3 protein. The sample carries approximately 71,000 distinct CDR3 sequences, roughly a tenth recorded once. The sample comes from a study of early T cells in non-severe SARS-CoV-2 infection. Overall study context: Alpha and beta chains were unpaired, from unsorted whole-blood bulk RNA.

CDR3 length equals 12 residues. V shed 3 bases and J shed 3 bases, with 8 bases lying between them. CDR1 is DFQATT, CDR2 SNEGSKA, per germline (reference sequence). The study, taken as a whole, reports: VDJdb matching favored anti-spike CD8 responses, missing private and CD4 specificities.

V is TRBV20-1 and J is TRBJ1-2, with D possibly TRBD1 on 6 matching bases. Material: whole blood. This sequence was found in an adult who was a healthcare worker with PCR-confirmed SARS-CoV-2 infection or an uninfected control (not recorded which). CDR3 sequence reads: CSASGGHYGYTF. CDR3 in DNA: TGCAGTGCTAGCGGGGGCCACTATGGCTACACCTTC.